Shown below are 3 T cell receptor beta chains from a single sample sequenced in a study of T cell changes during pregnancy in multiple sclerosis. TCRdb's table, derived via immunoSEQ multiplex PCR, lists solely in-frame clones and lacks some. The sample contains roughly 90,000 clones, approximately 94% of which appear only once. Here the sequenced sample was peripheral blood, taken in the third trimester of pregnancy. Receptors originate from a female donor with multiple sclerosis, enrolled in a pregnancy study.

The gene calls are TRBV9 and TRBJ2-3; D call uncertain. Trimming stripped 0 bases from V and 2 bases from J, with 10 bases between. The CDR3 totals 15 residues. Germline lookup yields CDR1 SGDLS and CDR2 YYNGEE. CDR3 nucleotide sequence: TGTGCCAGCAGCGTAGTTGAGCGATTCACAGATACGCAGTATTTT. Its protein product is CASSVVERFTDTQYF.

V and J are TRBV25-1 and TRBJ2-7, with 9 bases fitting TRBD2. The CDR3 totals 16 residues. The junction had 10 bases not matched to a gene; V was cut back by 3 bases and J by 4 bases. Germline V gene sequence: CDR1 MGHDK, CDR2 SYGVNS. In nucleotides, the CDR3 is TGTGCCAGCAGTGAGATAAGAGCGGGAGGTTCGTACGAGCAGTACTTC. It encodes CASSEIRAGGSYEQYF.

The V and J genes are TRBV6-5 and TRBJ2-4; D may be TRBD2 (6 bases). The CDR3 has 14 residues. Germline-derived CDR1 and CDR2 are MNHEY and SVGAGI. The V and J ends lost 8 bases and 1 base respectively, with 12 bases between them. The CDR3 DNA sequence: TGTGCCAGCTCCGGCGGGGCCGCCAAAAACATTCAGTACTTC. Protein product: CASSGGAAKNIQYF.